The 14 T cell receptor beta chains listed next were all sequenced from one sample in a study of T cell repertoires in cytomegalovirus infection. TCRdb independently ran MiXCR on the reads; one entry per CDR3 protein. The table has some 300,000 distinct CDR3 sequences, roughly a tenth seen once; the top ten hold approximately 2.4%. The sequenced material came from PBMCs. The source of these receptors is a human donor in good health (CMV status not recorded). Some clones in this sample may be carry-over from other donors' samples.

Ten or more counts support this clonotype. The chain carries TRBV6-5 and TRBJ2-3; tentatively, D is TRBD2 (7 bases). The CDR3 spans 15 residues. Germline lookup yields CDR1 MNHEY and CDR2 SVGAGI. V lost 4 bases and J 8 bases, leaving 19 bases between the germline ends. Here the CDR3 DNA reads TGTGCCAGCAGTTCCCCCAACAGGGAGGGGGGTACGCAGTATTTT. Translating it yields CASSSPNREGGTQYF.

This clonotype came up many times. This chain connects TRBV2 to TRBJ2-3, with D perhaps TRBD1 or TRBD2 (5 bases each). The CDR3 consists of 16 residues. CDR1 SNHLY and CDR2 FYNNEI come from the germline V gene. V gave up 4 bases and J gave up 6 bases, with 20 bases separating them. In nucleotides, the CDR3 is TGTGCCAGCAGTGGACAGCGGCGGCTAGGATCCGATACGCAGTATTTT. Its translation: CASSGQRRLGSDTQYF.

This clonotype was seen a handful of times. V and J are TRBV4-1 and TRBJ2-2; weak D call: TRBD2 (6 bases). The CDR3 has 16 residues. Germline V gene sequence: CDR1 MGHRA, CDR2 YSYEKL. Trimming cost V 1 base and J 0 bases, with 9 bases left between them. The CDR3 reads CASSQAWGANTGELFF. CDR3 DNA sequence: TGCGCCAGCAGCCAAGCTTGGGGGGCGAACACCGGGGAGCTGTTTTTT.

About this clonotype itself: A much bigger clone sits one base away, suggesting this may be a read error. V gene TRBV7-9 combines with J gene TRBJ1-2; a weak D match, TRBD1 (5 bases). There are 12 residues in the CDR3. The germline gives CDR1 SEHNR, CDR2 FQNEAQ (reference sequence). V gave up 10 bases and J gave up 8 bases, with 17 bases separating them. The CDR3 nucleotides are TGTGCCACCGGGATAGGGGCAGACGGCTACACCTTC. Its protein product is CATGIGADGYTF.

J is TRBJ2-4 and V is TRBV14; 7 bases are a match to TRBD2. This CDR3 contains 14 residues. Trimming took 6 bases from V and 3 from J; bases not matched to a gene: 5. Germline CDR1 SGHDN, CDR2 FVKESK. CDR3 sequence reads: CASSRPGGKNIQYF. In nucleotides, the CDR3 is TGTGCCAGCAGTCGACCGGGGGGCAAAAACATTCAGTACTTC.

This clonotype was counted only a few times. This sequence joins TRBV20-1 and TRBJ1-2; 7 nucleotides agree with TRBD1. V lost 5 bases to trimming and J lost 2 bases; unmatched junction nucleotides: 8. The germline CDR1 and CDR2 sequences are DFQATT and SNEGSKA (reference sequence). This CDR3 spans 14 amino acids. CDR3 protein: CSAGAGQPNYGYTF. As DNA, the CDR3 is TGCAGTGCTGGGGCGGGACAGCCAAACTATGGCTACACCTTC.

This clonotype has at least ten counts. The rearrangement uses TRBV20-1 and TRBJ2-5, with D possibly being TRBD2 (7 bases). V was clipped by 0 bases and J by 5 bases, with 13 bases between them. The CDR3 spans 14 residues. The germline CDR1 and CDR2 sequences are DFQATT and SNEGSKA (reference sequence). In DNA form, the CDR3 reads TGCAGTGCTAGAGATGGGAGGGGGGGGGAGACCCAGTACTTC. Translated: CSARDGRGGETQYF.

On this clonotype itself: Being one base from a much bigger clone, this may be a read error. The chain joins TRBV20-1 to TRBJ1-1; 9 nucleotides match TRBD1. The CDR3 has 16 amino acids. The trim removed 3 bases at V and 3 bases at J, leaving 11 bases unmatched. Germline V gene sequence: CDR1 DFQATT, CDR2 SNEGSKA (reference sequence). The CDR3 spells CSASPRTGAWDTEAFF. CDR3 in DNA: TGCAGTGCTAGCCCTAGGACAGGGGCCTGGGACACTGAAGCTTTCTTT.

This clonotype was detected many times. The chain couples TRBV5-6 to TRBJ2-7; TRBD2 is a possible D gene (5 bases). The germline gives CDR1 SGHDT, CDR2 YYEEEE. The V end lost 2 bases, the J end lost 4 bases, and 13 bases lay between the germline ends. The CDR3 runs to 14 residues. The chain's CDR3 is CASSLGSGFYEQYV. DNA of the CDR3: TGTGCCAGCAGCTTAGGCAGCGGATTTTACGAGCAGTACGTC.

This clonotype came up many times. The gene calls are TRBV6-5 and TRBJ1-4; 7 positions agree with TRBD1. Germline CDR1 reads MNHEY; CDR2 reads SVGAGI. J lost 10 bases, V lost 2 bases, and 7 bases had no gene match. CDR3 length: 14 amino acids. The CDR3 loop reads CASSYDRAGGKLFF. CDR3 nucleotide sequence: TGTGCCAGCAGTTACGACAGGGCGGGGGGAAAACTGTTTTTT.

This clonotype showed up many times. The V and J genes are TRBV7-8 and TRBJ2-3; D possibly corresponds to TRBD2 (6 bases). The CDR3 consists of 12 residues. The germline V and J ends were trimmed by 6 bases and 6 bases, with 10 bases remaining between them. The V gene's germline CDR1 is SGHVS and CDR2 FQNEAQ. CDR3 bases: TGTGCCAGCAGTCCCCGGGGGGATACGCAGTATTTT. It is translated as CASSPRGDTQYF.

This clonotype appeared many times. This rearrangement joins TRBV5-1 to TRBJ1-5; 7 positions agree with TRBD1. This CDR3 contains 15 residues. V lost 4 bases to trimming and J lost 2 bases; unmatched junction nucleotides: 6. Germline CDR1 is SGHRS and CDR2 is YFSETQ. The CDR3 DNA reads TGCGCCAGCAGCCCTACCGGGACAGGCAATCAGCCCCAGCATTTT. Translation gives CASSPTGTGNQPQHF.

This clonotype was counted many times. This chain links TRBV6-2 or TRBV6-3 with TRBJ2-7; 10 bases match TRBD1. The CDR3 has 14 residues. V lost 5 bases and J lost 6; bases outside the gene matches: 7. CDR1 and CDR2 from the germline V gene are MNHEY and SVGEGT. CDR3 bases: TGTGCCAGCAGTCAAGACAGGGGGCGAATCGAGCAGTACGTC. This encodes CASSQDRGRIEQYV.

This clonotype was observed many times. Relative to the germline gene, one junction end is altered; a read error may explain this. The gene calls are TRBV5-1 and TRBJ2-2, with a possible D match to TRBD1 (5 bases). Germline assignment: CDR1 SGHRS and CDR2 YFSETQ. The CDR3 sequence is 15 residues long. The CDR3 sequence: CASSLRQGNTGELFF. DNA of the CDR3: TGTGCCAGCAGCTTGAGGCAGGGGAACACCGGGGAGCTGTTTTTT.